This passage covers 8 T cell receptor beta chains from one sample sequenced in a study of blood T cell repertoires in COVID-19. Sequencing was performed with immunoSEQ multiplex PCR; in TCRdb, only in-frame clones are kept and a portion is missing. This table holds more than 80,000 clones, around 80% found once. The specimen was peripheral blood. These receptors all stem from a woman aged 60-75 years with acute or convalescent COVID-19.

In this sample, this clone turned up once. Other DNA sequences of this sample code for an identical CDR3. The CDR3 protein is CASSQDRGNQPQHF. The CDR3 DNA reads TGCGCCAGCAGCCAGGACAGGGGGAATCAGCCCCAGCATTTT. The rearrangement uses TRBV4-1 and TRBJ1-5; 10 positions agree with TRBD1. Trimming cost V 3 bases and J 4 bases; bases outside gene matches: 0. There are 14 residues in the CDR3. Germline CDR1 MGHRA, CDR2 YSYEKL.

The V gene is TRBV28, the J gene TRBJ2-1; 8 bases fit TRBD1. V shed 1 base and J 8 bases; nucleotides not matched to a gene: 1. CDR3 length: 13 amino acids. The germline V gene encodes CDR1 MDHEN and CDR2 SYDVKM. CDR3: CASSLLTGDEQFF. CDR3 in DNA: TGTGCCAGCAGTTTATTGACAGGGGATGAGCAGTTCTTC.

The chain joins TRBV6-5 to TRBJ2-7, with D perhaps TRBD1 (6 bases). This CDR3 contains 15 residues. Trimming took 4 bases from V and 0 from J, leaving 13 bases between them. CDR1 is MNHEY, CDR2 SVGAGI, per germline. CDR3 in amino acids: CASSWDTGASYEQYF. The CDR3 bases are TGTGCCAGCAGTTGGGACACCGGAGCCTCCTACGAGCAGTACTTC.

This chain connects TRBV18 to TRBJ2-7, with 8 nucleotides matching TRBD1. The CDR3 runs to 16 residues. The germline V gene has CDR1 KGHSH and CDR2 LQKENI. Trimming at V came to 3 bases and at J to 2 bases, leaving 9 bases not matched to a gene. The CDR3 coding sequence is TGTGCCAGCTCACCTAGACAGGGGCGCAGTACCTACGAGCAGTACTTC. Its protein product is CASSPRQGRSTYEQYF.

The V gene is TRBV7-6, the J gene TRBJ2-1; possible D gene TRBD1, 6 bases. Germline CDR1 reads SGHVS; CDR2 reads FNYEAQ. CDR3 size: 16 residues. V dropped 5 bases and J dropped 3 bases, with 17 bases sitting between them. CDR3 DNA: TGTGCCAGCAGCCCCTCCAGGGGACAACTCTACAATGAGCAGTTCTTC. Translating gives CASSPSRGQLYNEQFF. The full variable domain, in which reference TRBV7-6 and TRBJ2-1 provide the parts outside the CDR3, is GAGVSQSPRYKVTKRGQDVALRCDPISGHVSLYWYRQALGQGPEFLTYFNYEAQQDKSGLPNDRFSAERPEGSISTLTIQRTEQRDSAMYRCASSPSRGQLYNEQFFGPGTRLTVL.

CDR3: CASSLVTGGEETQYF. CDR3 DNA sequence: TGCGCCAGCAGCTTGGTAACAGGGGGCGAGGAGACCCAGTACTTC. The V and J genes are TRBV5-1 and TRBJ2-5; TRBD1 aligns across 9 bases. This CDR3 spans 15 amino acids. Germline values: CDR1 SGHRS, CDR2 YFSETQ. V trimming: 0 bases; J trimming: 5 bases; junction bases outside the gene matches: 5. Variable domain in full (rest from reference TRBV5-1 and TRBJ2-5): KAGVTQTPRYLIKTRGQQVTLSCSPISGHRSVSWYQQTPGQGLQFLFEYFSETQRNKGNFPGRFSGRQFSNSRSEMNVSTLELGDSALYLCASSLVTGGEETQYFGPGTRLLVL.

The chain carries TRBV11-3 and TRBJ1-1; D possibly corresponds to TRBD1 (6 bases). With 4 bases removed from V and 4 bases from J, the gap between germline ends came to 10 bases. CDR1 and CDR2 from the germline V gene are SGHNT and YENEEA. This CDR3 has 13 amino acids. The CDR3 loop is CASSSDSTTEAFF. The CDR3, as DNA: TGTGCCAGCAGCTCGGACAGCACCACTGAAGCTTTCTTT. Supplemented by reference TRBV11-3 and TRBJ1-1, the full variable domain reads EAGVVQSPRYKIIEKKQPVAFWCNPISGHNTLYWYLQNLGQGPELLIRYENEEAVDDSQLPKDRFSAERLKGVDSTLKIQPAELGDSAVYLCASSSDSTTEAFFGQGTRLTVV.

V and J are TRBV18 and TRBJ2-3; 8 positions match TRBD2. The germline CDR1 and CDR2 sequences are KGHSH and LQKENI. The CDR3 length is 16 residues. V shed 3 bases, J shed 2 bases, and the junction held 7 bases outside the gene matches. For the CDR3, the DNA is TGTGCCAGCTCACCCTTTAGCGGGGAGCTCACAGATACGCAGTATTTT. Translating it yields CASSPFSGELTDTQYF.